This T cell receptor (beta chain) came from a study of blood T cell repertoires in COVID-19. TCRdb's copy holds only in-frame clones and misses some; the assay was immunoSEQ multiplex PCR. This table holds about 64,000 clones, around 80% found once. V was cut by 4 bases and J by 8 bases, with 8 bases left in between. Germline V gene lookup returns CDR1 KGHDR and CDR2 SFDVKD. This CDR3 has 13 residues. The TCR originated in a man aged 55 to 70 with COVID-19, enrolled during active disease. Sequencing input: peripheral blood. The chain is built from TRBV24-1 and TRBJ1-6; no firm D call. This chain's CDR3 is CATSDGFDSPLHF. The CDR3 nucleotides are TGTGCCACCAGTGACGGGTTCGATTCACCCCTCCACTTT.